This entry features one TCR beta chain sequence. Its antigen is undetermined. The length of the CDR3 is 14 residues. The sequencing template was cDNA reverse transcribed from extracted RNA. Libraries were prepared by immunoSEQ multiplex PCR; TCRdb keeps only in-frame clonotypes and omits some of them. The table includes about 110,000 clones, about 50% detected once. Alopecia areata patients gave lesional scalp punch biopsies and peripheral blood samples. Investigators sorted PBMCs to obtain both CD4+ and CD8+ T cells. The data derive from a study of CD8+ T cells in alopecia areata. Findings and caveats of the study: Scalp sample sequencing also detects resident alphabeta T cells of normal skin.

Specimen: NKG2D-low CD8+ T cells sorted from blood. The rearrangement uses TRBV21-1 and TRBJ2-7; the listed D gene, TRBD1, was not tested against the DNA. TRBV21-1 represents a pseudogene. The receptor's source is a human donor with alopecia areata. In DNA, the CDR3 is TGTGCCAGCGCTCCTCCGGGACAGGGTCAGGAGCAGTACTTC. It specifies CASAPPGQGQEQYF.